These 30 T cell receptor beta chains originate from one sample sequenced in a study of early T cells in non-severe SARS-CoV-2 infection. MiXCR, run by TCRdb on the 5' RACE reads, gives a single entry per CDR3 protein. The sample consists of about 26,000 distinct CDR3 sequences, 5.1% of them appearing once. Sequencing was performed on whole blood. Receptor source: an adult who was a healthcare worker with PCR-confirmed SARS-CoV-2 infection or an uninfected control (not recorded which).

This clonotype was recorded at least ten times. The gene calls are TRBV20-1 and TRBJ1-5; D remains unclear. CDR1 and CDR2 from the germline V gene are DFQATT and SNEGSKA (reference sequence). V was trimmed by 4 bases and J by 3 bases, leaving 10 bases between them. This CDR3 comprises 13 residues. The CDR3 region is CSAIQDSNQPQHF. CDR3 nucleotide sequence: TGCAGTGCTATCCAGGACTCCAATCAGCCCCAGCATTTT.

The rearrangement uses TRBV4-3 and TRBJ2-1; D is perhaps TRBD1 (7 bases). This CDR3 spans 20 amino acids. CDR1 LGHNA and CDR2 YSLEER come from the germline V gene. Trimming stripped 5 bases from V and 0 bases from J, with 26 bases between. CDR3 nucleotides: TGCGCCAGCAGCTTCGGGGGCGGACAGGACGCCCAAAGCTCCTACAATGAGCAGTTCTTC. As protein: CASSFGGGQDAQSSYNEQFF.

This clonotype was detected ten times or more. The DNA of the CDR3 is TGTGCCAGCACCACTGTCTACGGCGGCCAAGAGACCCAGTACTTC. Protein product: CASTTVYGGQETQYF. The rearrangement uses TRBV11-1 and TRBJ2-5; D is unclear. The germline V and J ends were trimmed by 7 bases and 1 base, with 16 bases remaining between them. The CDR3 extends over 15 amino acids. Germline V gene data show CDR1 as SGHAT and CDR2 as FQDESV (reference sequence).

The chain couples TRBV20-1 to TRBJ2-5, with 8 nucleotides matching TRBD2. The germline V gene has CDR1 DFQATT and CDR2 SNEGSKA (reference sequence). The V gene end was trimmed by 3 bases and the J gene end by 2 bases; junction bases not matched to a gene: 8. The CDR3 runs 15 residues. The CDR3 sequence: CSASDQRGGQETQYF. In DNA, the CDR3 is TGCAGTGCTAGCGATCAACGGGGGGGTCAAGAGACCCAGTACTTC.

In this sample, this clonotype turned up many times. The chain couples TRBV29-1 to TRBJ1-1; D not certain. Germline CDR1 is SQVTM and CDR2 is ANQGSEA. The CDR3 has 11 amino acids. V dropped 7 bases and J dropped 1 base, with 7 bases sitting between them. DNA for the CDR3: TGCAGCGCTGCACGGAACACTGAAGCTTTCTTT. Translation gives CSAARNTEAFF.

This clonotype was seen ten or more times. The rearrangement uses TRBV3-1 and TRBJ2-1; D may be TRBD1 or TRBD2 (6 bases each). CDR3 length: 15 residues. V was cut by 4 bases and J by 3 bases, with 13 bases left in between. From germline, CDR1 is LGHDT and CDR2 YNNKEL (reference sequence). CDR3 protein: CASSPPGAYYNEQFF. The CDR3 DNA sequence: TGTGCCAGCAGCCCCCCGGGGGCCTACTACAATGAGCAGTTCTTC.

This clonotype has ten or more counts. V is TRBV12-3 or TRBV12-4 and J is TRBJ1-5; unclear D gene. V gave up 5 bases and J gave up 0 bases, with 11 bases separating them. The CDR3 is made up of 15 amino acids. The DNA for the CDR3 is TGTGCCAGCAGTCGGACGGGATTTAGCAATCAGCCCCAGCATTTT. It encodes CASSRTGFSNQPQHF.

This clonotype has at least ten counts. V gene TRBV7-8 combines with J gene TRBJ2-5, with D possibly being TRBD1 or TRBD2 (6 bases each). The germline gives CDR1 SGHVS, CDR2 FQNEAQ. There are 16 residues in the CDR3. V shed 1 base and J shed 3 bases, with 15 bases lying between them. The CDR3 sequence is CASSLVVGGLKETQYF. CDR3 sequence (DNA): TGTGCCAGCAGCTTAGTGGTGGGGGGCCTTAAAGAGACCCAGTACTTC.

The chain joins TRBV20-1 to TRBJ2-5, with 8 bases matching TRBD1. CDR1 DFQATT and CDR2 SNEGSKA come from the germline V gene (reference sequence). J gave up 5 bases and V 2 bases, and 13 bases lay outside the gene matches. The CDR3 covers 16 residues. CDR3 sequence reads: CSARSREPGGLETQYF. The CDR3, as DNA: TGCAGTGCTAGATCTCGTGAGCCAGGGGGCTTGGAGACCCAGTACTTC.

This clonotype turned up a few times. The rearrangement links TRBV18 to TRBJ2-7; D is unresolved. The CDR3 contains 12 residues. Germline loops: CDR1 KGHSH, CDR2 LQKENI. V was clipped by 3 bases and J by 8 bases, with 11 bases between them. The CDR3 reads CASSPGTYQQYF. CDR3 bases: TGTGCCAGCTCACCTGGCACATACCAGCAGTACTTC.

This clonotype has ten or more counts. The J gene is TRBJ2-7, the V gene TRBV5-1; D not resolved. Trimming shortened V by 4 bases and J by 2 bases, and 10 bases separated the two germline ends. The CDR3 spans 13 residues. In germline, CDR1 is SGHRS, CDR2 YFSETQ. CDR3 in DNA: TGCGCCAGCAGCCGTGGACGGACCTACGAGCAGTACTTC. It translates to CASSRGRTYEQYF.

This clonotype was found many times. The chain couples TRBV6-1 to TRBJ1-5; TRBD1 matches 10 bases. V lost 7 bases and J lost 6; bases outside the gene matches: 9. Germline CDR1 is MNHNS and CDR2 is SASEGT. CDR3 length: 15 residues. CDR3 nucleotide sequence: TGTGCCAGCACCATTGACAGGGGGCTTGGTCAGCCCCAGCATTTT. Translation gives CASTIDRGLGQPQHF.

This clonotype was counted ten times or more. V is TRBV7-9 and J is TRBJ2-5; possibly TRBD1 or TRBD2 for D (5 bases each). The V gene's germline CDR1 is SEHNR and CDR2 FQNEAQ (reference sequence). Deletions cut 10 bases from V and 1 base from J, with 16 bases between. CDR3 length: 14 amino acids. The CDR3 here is CATTGTRGQETQYF. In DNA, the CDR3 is TGTGCCACCACCGGGACCCGGGGCCAAGAGACCCAGTACTTC.

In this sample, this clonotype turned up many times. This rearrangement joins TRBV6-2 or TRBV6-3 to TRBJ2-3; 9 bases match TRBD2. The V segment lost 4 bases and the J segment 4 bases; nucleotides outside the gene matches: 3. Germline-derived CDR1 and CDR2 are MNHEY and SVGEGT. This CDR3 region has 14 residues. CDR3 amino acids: CASSSGTSSDTQYF. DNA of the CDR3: TGTGCCAGCAGTTCCGGGACTAGCTCAGATACGCAGTATTTT.

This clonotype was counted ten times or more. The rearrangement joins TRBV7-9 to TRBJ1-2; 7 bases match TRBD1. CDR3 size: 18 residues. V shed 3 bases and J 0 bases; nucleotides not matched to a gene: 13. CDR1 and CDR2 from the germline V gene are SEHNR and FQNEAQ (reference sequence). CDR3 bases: TGTGCCAGCAGCTTTACACCCGGGACAGCCCGTACTAACTATGGCTACACCTTC. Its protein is CASSFTPGTARTNYGYTF.

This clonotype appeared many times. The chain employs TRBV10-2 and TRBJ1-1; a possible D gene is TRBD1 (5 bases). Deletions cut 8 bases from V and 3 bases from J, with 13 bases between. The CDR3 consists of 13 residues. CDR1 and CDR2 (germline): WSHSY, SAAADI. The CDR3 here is CASGRGSDTEAFF. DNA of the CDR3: TGCGCCAGCGGGCGGGGGTCCGACACTGAAGCTTTCTTT.

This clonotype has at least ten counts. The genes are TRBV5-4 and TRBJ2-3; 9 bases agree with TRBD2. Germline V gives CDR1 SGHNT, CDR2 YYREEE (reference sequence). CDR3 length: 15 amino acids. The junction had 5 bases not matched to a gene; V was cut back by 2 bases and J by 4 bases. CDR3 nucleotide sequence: TGTGCCAGCAGCTTAGCGGGGGGCCCCGCAGATACGCAGTATTTT. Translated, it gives CASSLAGGPADTQYF.

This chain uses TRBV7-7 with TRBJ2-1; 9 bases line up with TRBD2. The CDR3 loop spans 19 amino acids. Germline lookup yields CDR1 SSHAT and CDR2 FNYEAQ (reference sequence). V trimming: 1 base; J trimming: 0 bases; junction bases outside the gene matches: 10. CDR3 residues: CASSLELAGGDGSYNEQFF. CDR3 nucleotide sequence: TGTGCCAGCAGCTTAGAACTAGCGGGCGGAGATGGCTCCTACAATGAGCAGTTCTTC.

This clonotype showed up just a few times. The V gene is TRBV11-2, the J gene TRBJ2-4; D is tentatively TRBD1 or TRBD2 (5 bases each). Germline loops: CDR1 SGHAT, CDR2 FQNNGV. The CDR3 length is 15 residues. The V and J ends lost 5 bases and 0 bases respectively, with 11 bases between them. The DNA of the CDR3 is TGTGCCAGCAGCCCCTCCGGGACAGCCAAAAACATTCAGTACTTC. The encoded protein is CASSPSGTAKNIQYF.

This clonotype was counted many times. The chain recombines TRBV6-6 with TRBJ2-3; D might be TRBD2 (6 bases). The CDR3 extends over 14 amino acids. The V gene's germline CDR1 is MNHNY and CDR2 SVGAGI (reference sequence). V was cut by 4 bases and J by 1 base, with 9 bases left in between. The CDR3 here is CASSWRDRTDTQYF. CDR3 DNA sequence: TGTGCCAGCAGTTGGAGGGACCGCACAGATACGCAGTATTTT.

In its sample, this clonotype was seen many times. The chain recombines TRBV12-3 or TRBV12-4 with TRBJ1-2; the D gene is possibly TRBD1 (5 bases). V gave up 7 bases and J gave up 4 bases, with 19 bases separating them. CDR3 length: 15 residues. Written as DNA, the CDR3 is TGTGCCAGCATTCTTTATGGGGAGGGGCTCTATGGCTACACCTTC. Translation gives CASILYGEGLYGYTF.

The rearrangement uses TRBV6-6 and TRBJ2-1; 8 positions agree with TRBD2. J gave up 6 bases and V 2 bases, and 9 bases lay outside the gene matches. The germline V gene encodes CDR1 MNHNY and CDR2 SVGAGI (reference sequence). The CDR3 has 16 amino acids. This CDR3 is CASSYPGGGFSNEQFF. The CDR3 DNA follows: TGTGCCAGCAGTTACCCGGGGGGGGGTTTTAGCAATGAGCAGTTCTTC.

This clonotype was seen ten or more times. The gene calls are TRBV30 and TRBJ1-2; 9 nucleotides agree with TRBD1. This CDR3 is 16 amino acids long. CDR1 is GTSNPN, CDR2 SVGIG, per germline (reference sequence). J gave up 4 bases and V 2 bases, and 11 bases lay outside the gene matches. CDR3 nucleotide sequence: TGTGCCTGGAGTACTCCAACACAGGGGGCTGGCTATGGCTACACCTTC. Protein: CAWSTPTQGAGYGYTF.

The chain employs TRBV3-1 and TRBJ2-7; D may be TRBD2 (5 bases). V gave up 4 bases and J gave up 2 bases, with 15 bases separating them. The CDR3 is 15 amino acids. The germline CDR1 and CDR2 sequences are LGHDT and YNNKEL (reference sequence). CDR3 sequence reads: CASSLRLQSTYEQYF. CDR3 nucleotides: TGTGCCAGCAGCCTTAGACTACAGAGTACCTACGAGCAGTACTTC.

This chain's CDR3 is CASSTDRSTSYNEQFF. CDR3 sequence (DNA): TGTGCCAGCAGTACCGACAGGTCCACCTCCTACAATGAGCAGTTCTTC. The chain joins TRBV6-2 or TRBV6-3 to TRBJ2-1; tentatively, D is TRBD1 (6 bases). With 5 bases removed from V and 0 bases from J, the gap between germline ends came to 14 bases. Germline V gives CDR1 MNHEY, CDR2 SVGEGT. The CDR3 extends over 16 amino acids.

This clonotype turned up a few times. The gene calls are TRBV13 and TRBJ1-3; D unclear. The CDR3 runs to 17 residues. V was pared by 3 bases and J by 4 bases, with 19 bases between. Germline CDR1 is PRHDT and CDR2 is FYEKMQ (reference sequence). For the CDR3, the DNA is TGTGCCAGCAGCTTTTATGAATTCATGGACTCGGGAAACACCATATATTTT. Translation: CASSFYEFMDSGNTIYF.

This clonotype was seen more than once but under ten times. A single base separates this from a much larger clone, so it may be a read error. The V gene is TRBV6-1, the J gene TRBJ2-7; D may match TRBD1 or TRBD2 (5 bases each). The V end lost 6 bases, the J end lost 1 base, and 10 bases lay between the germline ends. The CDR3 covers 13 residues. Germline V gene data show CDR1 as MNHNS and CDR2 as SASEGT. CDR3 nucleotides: TGTGCCAGCAGCCCGGGACCATCCTACGAGCAGTACTTC. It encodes CASSPGPSYEQYF.

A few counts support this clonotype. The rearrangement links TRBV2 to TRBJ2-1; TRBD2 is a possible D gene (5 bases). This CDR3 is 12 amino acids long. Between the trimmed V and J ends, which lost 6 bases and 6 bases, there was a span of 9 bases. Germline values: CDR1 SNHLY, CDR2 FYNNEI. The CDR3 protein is CASRDFSNEQFF. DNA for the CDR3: TGTGCCAGCAGGGACTTCTCCAATGAGCAGTTCTTC. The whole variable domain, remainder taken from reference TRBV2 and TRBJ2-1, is EPEVTQTPSHQVTQMGQEVILRCVPISNHLYFYWYRQILGQKVEFLVSFYNNEISEKSEIFDDQFSVERPDGSNFTLKIRSTKLEDSAMYFCASRDFSNEQFFGPGTRLTVL.

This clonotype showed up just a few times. This CDR3 is CASSVEEGSYEQYF. The CDR3 nucleotides are TGTGCCAGCAGCGTAGAGGAGGGGAGCTACGAGCAGTACTTC. The V call is TRBV9, the J call TRBJ2-7, with D possibly TRBD2 on 6 matching bases. The CDR3 is 14 residues long. Germline CDR1 is SGDLS and CDR2 is YYNGEE. Trimming shortened V by 0 bases and J by 3 bases, and 10 bases separated the two germline ends. The variable domain in full, completed from reference TRBV9 and TRBJ2-7, reads DSGVTQTPKHLITATGQRVTLRCSPRSGDLSVYWYQQSLDQGLQFLIQYYNGEERAKGNILERFSAQQFPDLHSELNLSSLELGDSALYFCASSVEEGSYEQYFGPGTRLTVT.

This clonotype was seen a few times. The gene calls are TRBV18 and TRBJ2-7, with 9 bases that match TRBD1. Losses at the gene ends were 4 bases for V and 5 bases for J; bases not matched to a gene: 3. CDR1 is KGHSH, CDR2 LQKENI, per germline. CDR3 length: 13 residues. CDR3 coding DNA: TGTGCCAGCTCACTCCGACAGGGGGACGAGCAGTACTTC. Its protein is CASSLRQGDEQYF.